A selection of T cell receptor beta chains follows, all from one sample in a study of beta chain features in type 1 diabetes. Measured with immunoSEQ multiplex PCR; TCRdb has only the in-frame clones, and not every one. This sample has roughly 730,000 clones, with about an eighth found just once. Sequenced: naive CD4+ T cells from blood. These receptor sequences come from a man younger than 30 with type 1 diabetes. The CDR3 runs from the conserved cysteine through the conserved F or W. D genes are given only for firm matches. Not every row has a clone size; where given, it reads once, few, many or a size class.

V gene,D gene,J gene,clone size,CDR3 DNA,CDR3 protein
TRBV6-5,.,TRBJ2-7,.,TGTGCCAGTTGGGCCTTCTGGACGGGCGAGCAGTACTTC,CASWAFWTGEQYF
TRBV9,.,TRBJ1-1,few,TGTGCCAGCAGCGAAGGACAGACGAACACTGAAGCTTTCTTT,CASSEGQTNTEAFF
TRBV7-9,.,TRBJ1-2,.,TGTGCCAGCAGCTTGAGGGACGGGTATGGCTATGGCTACACCTTC,CASSLRDGYGYGYTF
TRBV13,TRBD1,TRBJ2-7,.,TGTGCCAGCAGCTTACACCCGGGGACAGGGGATGCCGAGCAGTACTTC,CASSLHPGTGDAEQYF
TRBV6-5,.,TRBJ1-3,.,TGTGCCAGCAGTGAAGACAGTGGGCACACCATATATTTT,CASSEDSGHTIYF
TRBV5-4,TRBD1,TRBJ2-2,.,TGTGCCAGCAGCCCACGGACAGGGGTAACCACCGGGGAGCTGTTTTTT,CASSPRTGVTTGELFF
TRBV19,TRBD1,TRBJ1-5,few,TGTGCCAGTATGGGACAGCATAGCAATCAGCCCCAGCATTTT,CASMGQHSNQPQHF
TRBV25-1,.,TRBJ1-4,few,TGTGCCAGCAGTGAATATCGGGGGGCGGAGGAAAAACTGTTTTTT,CASSEYRGAEEKLFF
TRBV18,.,TRBJ2-5,.,TGTGCCAGCTCACCACCAATCAGGGAGACCCAGTACTTC,CASSPPIRETQYF
TRBV13,TRBD2,TRBJ2-3,few,TGTGCCAGCAGTCAAAACAGACTAGCGGGGGCCACAGATACGCAGTATTTT,CASSQNRLAGATDTQYF
TRBV4-1,.,TRBJ2-7,.,TGCGCCAGCAGCCAAGCCTCCCCCTACGAGCAGTACTTC,CASSQASPYEQYF
TRBV7-2,.,TRBJ1-2,few,TGTGCCAGCAGCAAAGACCCCAATTATGGCTACACCTTC,CASSKDPNYGYTF
TRBV30,.,TRBJ2-1,.,TGTGCCTGGAGGTTACTAGGGCAGGCCACCTACAATGAGCAGTTCTTC,CAWRLLGQATYNEQFF
TRBV7-6,.,TRBJ1-5,.,TGTGCCAGCAGCTTAGCGCCGGTCCCTAGCAATCAGCCCCAGCATTTT,CASSLAPVPSNQPQHF
TRBV7-9,.,TRBJ2-5,.,TGTGCCAGCAGCCCCGGGACCCAGTACTTC,CASSPGTQYF
TRBV5-1,TRBD1,TRBJ2-2,few,TGCGCCAGCACCCCCGGGACAGGGGGCACCGGGGAGCTGTTTTTT,CASTPGTGGTGELFF
TRBV23-1,.,TRBJ1-5,few,TGCGCCAGCATAGGGGGTACTAGCAATCAGCCCCAGCATTTT,CASIGGTSNQPQHF
TRBV7-9,.,TRBJ1-1,.,TGTGCCAGCAGCTTAGCAGGAGGAACTAACACTGAAGCTTTCTTT,CASSLAGGTNTEAFF
TRBV7-9,TRBD1,TRBJ2-3,.,TGTGCCAGCAGCTACACAGGGGGCCCATTGTATTTT,CASSYTGGPLYF
TRBV19,.,TRBJ1-5,.,TGTGCCAGTAGGGACCCAGGGAGCAATCAGCCCCAGCATTTT,CASRDPGSNQPQHF
TRBV10-3,.,TRBJ2-5,few,TGTGCCATCAGTGAGTCGGAAAGGGGGCAGTACTTC,CAISESERGQYF
TRBV4-1,TRBD2,TRBJ2-2,few,TGCGCCAGCAGCCAGCCTAGCGGGGGGGCTGGCGGGGAGCTGTTTTTT,CASSQPSGGAGGELFF
TRBV2,TRBD2,TRBJ2-5,.,TGTGCCAGCAGTGAATTCGGCGGGGGGGCGGAGACCCAGTACTTC,CASSEFGGGAETQYF
TRBV20-1,.,TRBJ2-5,.,TGCAGTTGTCCCCGCGGCGGGACCCAGTACTTC,CSCPRGGTQYF
TRBV10-3,TRBD1,TRBJ1-5,.,TGTGCCACAACAGGGGAGCGGGATCAGCCCCAGCATTTT,CATTGERDQPQHF
TRBV11-2,.,TRBJ1-2,.,TGTGCCAGCAGCTTAGGCGAGGGCTATGGCTACACCTTC,CASSLGEGYGYTF
TRBV30,TRBD1,TRBJ1-1,.,TGTGCCTGCTCGGGACAGGGGGCGATGGGAGCTTTCTTT,CACSGQGAMGAFF
TRBV6-5,.,TRBJ1-5,.,TGTGCCAGCAGTGAAGCCGGTCAGCCCCAGCATTTT,CASSEAGQPQHF
TRBV2,.,TRBJ1-5,.,TGTGCCAGCCGAAGGAGGGTGGATGGCAATCAGCCCCAGCATTTT,CASRRRVDGNQPQHF
TRBV7-9,.,TRBJ2-3,few,TGTGCCAGCAGCTTGGGACTTTATACGCAGTATTTT,CASSLGLYTQYF
TRBV6-5,.,TRBJ1-2,once,TGTGCCAGCAGTTACTCCCACTATGGCTACACCTTC,CASSYSHYGYTF
TRBV5-6,.,TRBJ2-3,.,TGTGCCAGCAGCTTAGTACCGGGGACAGATACGCAGTATTTT,CASSLVPGTDTQYF
TRBV14,.,TRBJ1-4,.,TGTGCCAGCAGCCAACAAGCAACAACTAATGAAAAACTGTTTTTT,CASSQQATTNEKLFF
TRBV18,.,TRBJ1-3,few,TGTGCCAGCTCACCACGTAGGGCGGGAAACACCATATATTTT,CASSPRRAGNTIYF
TRBV13,.,TRBJ2-7,few,TGCGCGGCGGGGACCTCCTACGAGCAGTACTTC,CAAGTSYEQYF
TRBV6-5,.,TRBJ2-3,few,TGTGCCAGCAGTTACGCCGGGGGCTACACAGATACGCAGTATTTT,CASSYAGGYTDTQYF
TRBV4-1,TRBD1,TRBJ1-1,.,TGCGCCAGCAGCCAGGCGGACAGGGGCACTGAAGCTTTCTTT,CASSQADRGTEAFF
TRBV6-6,.,TRBJ2-7,.,TGTGCCAGCAGTGGCACCTACGAGCAGTACTTC,CASSGTYEQYF
TRBV7-9,TRBD2,TRBJ2-3,few,TGTGCCAGCAGGAACCTGGGGGGGGCAGATACGCAGTATTTT,CASRNLGGADTQYF
TRBV29-1,TRBD1,TRBJ2-2,.,TGCAGCGTCGTGACAGGGCCCGGGGAGCTGTTTTTT,CSVVTGPGELFF
TRBV14,.,TRBJ2-1,few,TGTGCCAGCAGTCACCCGACAGGTTACGACGGCAATGAGCAGTTCTTC,CASSHPTGYDGNEQFF
TRBV4-2,.,TRBJ2-5,.,TGTGCCAGCAGCCACTTGGAGGCCTTCCAAGAGACCCAGTACTTC,CASSHLEAFQETQYF